This TCR beta chain was documented in a study of blood T cell repertoires in COVID-19. The wider study: Material from acute and convalescent COVID-19 was sourced from the United States, Italy and Spain.

Trimming cost V 11 bases and J 1 base, with 21 bases left between them. The V gene's germline CDR1 is LNHDA and CDR2 SQIVND (reference sequence). The CDR3 has 16 residues. Study processing details: Quantification of nucleated cells was approximated via reference gene primer amplification. Here immunoSEQ multiplex PCR was the method, and the copy in TCRdb shows in-frame clones only, minus some. The D gene and trimming were derived from the DNA, and the V and J assignments and clone size from that table. Of 130,000 to 150,000 clones in the sample, roughly 81% are singletons; the top ten hold approximately 9.2%.

The sequenced material came from peripheral blood. The chain recombines TRBV19 with TRBJ1-5; unclear D gene. This TCR was sampled from a human donor with acute or convalescent COVID-19. The donor label of this sample is uncertain. The CDR3 here is CAVRGQRDPSNQPQHF. The DNA of the CDR3 is TGTGCCGTCCGCGGCCAGCGGGATCCAAGCAATCAGCCCCAGCATTTT.